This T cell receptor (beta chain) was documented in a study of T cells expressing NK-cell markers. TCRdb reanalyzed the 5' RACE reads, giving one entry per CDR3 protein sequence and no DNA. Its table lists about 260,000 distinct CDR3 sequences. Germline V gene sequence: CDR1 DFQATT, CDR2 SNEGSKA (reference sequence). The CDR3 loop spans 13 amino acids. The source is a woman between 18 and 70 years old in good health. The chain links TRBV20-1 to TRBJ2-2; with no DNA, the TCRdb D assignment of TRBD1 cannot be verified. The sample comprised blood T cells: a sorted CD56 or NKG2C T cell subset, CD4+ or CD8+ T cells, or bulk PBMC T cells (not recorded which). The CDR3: CSASGGNTGELFF.